The clone carrying this T cell receptor beta chain was picked up a small number of times. Its antigen remains unidentified. This record comes from a study of blood T cells in healthy people across ages. The authors ran a second PCR of about 6 to 12 cycles using a sample-barcoded 5' primer and a J-beta primer mix. A template-switch adaptor that had 12 random nucleotides put a tag on each cDNA molecule. TCRdb analysed the 5' RACE reads with MiXCR anew, one entry per CDR3 protein. Here the sample spans roughly 1,100,000 distinct CDR3 sequences, about 23% being singletons. Study observations and caveats: The study regarded diversity estimates from one million T cells as underestimates. With donor CMV status unknown, expanded clonotype changes were possibly confounded.

The sample also formed part of further work on T cells of mothers and their children.

The TCR originated in a girl aged 2-10 years in good health. Sequencing was done on a sample of blood.

CDR3 in DNA: TGTGCCAGCAGTTTGGAGACTAGTACAGATACGCAGTATTTT. Residues: CASSLETSTDTQYF. The V call is TRBV12-3 or TRBV12-4, the J call TRBJ2-3, with a tentative D call TRBD2 (6 bases). Trimming removed 3 bases from V and 3 bases from J, with 10 bases in between. The CDR3 has 14 amino acids.